Presented here are 6 T cell receptor beta chains from one specimen sequenced in a study of read filtering for tumor transcriptome and immune sequencing. The library was built from 400 to 500 ng RNA with molecular barcoded adaptors for alpha/delta and beta/gamma chains. TCRdb re-analysed the reads in MiXCR, keeping a single row per CDR3 protein. The table includes about 48,000 distinct CDR3 sequences, less than 20% detected once. Material: a population of CD138-negative cells sorted from bone marrow. The receptors derive from a donor aged 40 or older with multiple myeloma.

This clonotype came up many times. V gene TRBV4-2 combines with J gene TRBJ2-3, with TRBD2 matching 9 bases. This CDR3 has 17 residues. V trimming: 4 bases; J trimming: 0 bases; junction bases outside the gene matches: 8. The germline CDR1 and CDR2 sequences are LGHNA and YNFKEQ. The CDR3 DNA sequence: TGTGCCAGCAGCCTTTCCGGGACTAGCATGAGCACAGATACGCAGTATTTT. It is translated as CASSLSGTSMSTDTQYF.

In regard to this clonotype: The junction differs from germline at one of its ends, possibly a read error. This chain uses TRBV5-1 with TRBJ2-1; the D gene could be TRBD1 or TRBD2 (5 bases each). Germline V gene data show CDR1 as SGHRS and CDR2 as YFSETQ. The CDR3 contains 15 residues. The CDR3 here is CASRSGTDNYIEQFF. The CDR3 DNA reads as TGCGCCAGCAGATCCGGGACGGACAACTACATTGAGCAGTTTTTC.

On this clonotype itself: A read error is possible here, since a much larger clone lies one base away. This chain links TRBV27 with TRBJ1-1; D gene unclear. The V end was cut by 8 bases, the J end by 9 bases, with 25 bases between. CDR1 and CDR2 from the germline V gene are MNHEY and SMNVEV (reference sequence). CDR3 length: 15 amino acids. The CDR3 nucleotides read TGTGCCAGCGGTTCCTCCGTGGTACGGCCGAGAAAAGCTTTCTTT. Translation: CASGSSVVRPRKAFF.

This clonotype was observed at least ten times. The J gene is TRBJ2-1, the V gene TRBV25-1; weak D call: TRBD2 (5 bases). V was shortened by 5 bases and J by 2 bases, with 10 bases between the two germline ends. The CDR3 runs 14 residues. Germline CDR1 reads MGHDK; CDR2 reads SYGVNS. This CDR3 reads CASSTGIAYNEQFF. The DNA of the CDR3 is TGTGCCAGCAGTACGGGGATCGCCTACAATGAGCAGTTCTTC.

For this clonotype: Being one base from a much bigger clone, this may be a read error. V and J are TRBV6-6 and TRBJ2-5; weak D call: TRBD2 (6 bases). Germline V CDR1 and CDR2: MNHNY, SVGAGI (reference sequence). The CDR3 is 14 amino acids. CDR3 in amino acids: CACRAEGGPETQYF. In DNA, the CDR3 is TGTGCCTGCAGGGCGGAGGGCGGGCCGGAGACCCAGTACTTC.

This clonotype was seen only a few times. One base away lies a much larger clone, so this may be a sequencing read error. The chain uses TRBV6-1 and TRBJ1-1; D gene unclear. In germline, CDR1 is MNHNS, CDR2 SASEGT. V was clipped by 4 bases and J by 4 bases, with 10 bases between them. The CDR3 has 13 residues. The CDR3 loop is CASSVEVGTEAFF. As DNA, the CDR3 is TGTGCCAGCAGTGTCGAGGTAGGCACTGAAGCTTTCTTT.